One sample yielded the 31 T cell receptor beta chains listed below, sequenced in a study of CD8 T cells in ankylosing spondylitis. MiXCR, applied by TCRdb to the 5' RACE reads, yields one record per CDR3 protein. The repertoire holds around 130,000 distinct CDR3 sequences, with more than 6.5% as singletons. Sequencing was carried out using blood, either unsorted or a sorted T cell fraction (not recorded which). These receptors were obtained from a male donor with ankylosing spondylitis or in good health (not recorded which).

This clonotype has a count of ten or more. The chain is built from TRBV20-1 and TRBJ1-1; 7 bases align to TRBD1. The ends lost 3 bases at V and 4 bases at J; junction bases unmatched: 5. CDR1 and CDR2 from the germline V gene are DFQATT and SNEGSKA (reference sequence). The CDR3 length is 13 residues. The CDR3 nucleotides are TGCAGTGCTAGTCGGACAGGCTTCACTGAAGCTTTCTTT. As protein: CSASRTGFTEAFF.

In its sample, this clonotype was seen many times. J is TRBJ1-5 and V is TRBV19; possibly TRBD1 for D (5 bases). CDR1 and CDR2 from the germline V gene are LNHDA and SQIVND (reference sequence). The V and J ends lost 5 bases and 0 bases respectively, with 11 bases between them. The CDR3 totals 15 residues. CDR3 DNA sequence: TGTGCCAGTAGTTTACAGGCATATAGCAATCAGCCCCAGCATTTT. This encodes CASSLQAYSNQPQHF. The complete variable domain, with remaining parts taken from reference TRBV19 and TRBJ1-5, reads DGGITQSPKYLFRKEGQNVTLSCEQNLNHDAMYWYRQDPGQGLRLIYYSQIVNDFQKGDIAEGYSVSREKKESFPLTVTSAQKNPTAFYLCASSLQAYSNQPQHFGDGTRLSIL.

As to this clonotype: A much larger clonotype is one base distant, so this may be a read error. The J gene is TRBJ2-2, the V gene TRBV5-6, with TRBD2 identical over 14 bases. The V segment lost 4 bases and the J segment 0 bases; nucleotides outside the gene matches: 5. Germline CDR1 is SGHDT and CDR2 is YYEEEE. The CDR3 is 18 amino acids. CDR3 loop: CASSPGLAGGTNTGELFF. In nucleotides, the CDR3 is TGTGCCAGCAGCCCCGGACTAGCGGGGGGCACGAACACCGGGGAGCTGTTTTTT.

This sequence joins TRBV7-2 and TRBJ2-3, with 7 bases that match TRBD1. V shed 6 bases, J shed 1 base, and the junction held 7 bases outside the gene matches. The CDR3 has 15 amino acids. Germline V lookup: CDR1 SGHTA, CDR2 FQGNSA. The CDR3 region has the DNA TGTGCCAGCAGTAATACAGGGGTAGGCACAGATACGCAGTATTTT. This sequence encodes CASSNTGVGTDTQYF.

This clonotype was detected ten times or more. The chain joins TRBV7-6 to TRBJ2-5; D is uncertain. The CDR3 has 15 residues. Trimming pared 2 bases from V and 4 bases from J, leaving 14 bases between. CDR1 and CDR2 from the germline V gene are SGHVS and FNYEAQ. The CDR3 DNA is TGTGCCAGCAGCTTACAGAGACTGGCGGCAGAGACCCAGTACTTC. It is translated as CASSLQRLAAETQYF.

At least ten counts were recorded for this clonotype. The rearrangement uses TRBV12-3 or TRBV12-4 and TRBJ1-6; D possibly corresponds to TRBD1 (5 bases). Trimming removed 0 bases at V and 7 bases at J, with 10 bases between. CDR3 length equals 15 residues. CDR3 amino acids: CASSLAGQQNSPLHF. In DNA form, the CDR3 reads TGTGCCAGCAGTTTAGCGGGGCAGCAAAATTCACCCCTCCACTTT.

This clonotype was counted ten times or more. The chain recombines TRBV4-1 with TRBJ2-2, with 11 bases aligning to TRBD2. CDR1 and CDR2 from the germline V gene are MGHRA and YSYEKL. V trimming: 7 bases; J trimming: 5 bases; junction bases outside the gene matches: 15. This CDR3 spans 18 amino acids. CDR3 sequence: CASNILAGETYGTGELFF. Written as DNA, the CDR3 is TGCGCCAGCAACATACTAGCGGGAGAAACTTATGGGACCGGGGAGCTGTTTTTT.

This clonotype occurred many times. This rearrangement joins TRBV28 to TRBJ2-1; D unresolved. Trimming took off 2 bases at V and 7 bases at J, with 12 bases between the two ends. The CDR3 runs to 14 residues. From germline, CDR1 is MDHEN and CDR2 SYDVKM. The CDR3 bases are TGTGCCAGCAGTTTAGGGTCAACCCTAAATGAGCAGTTCTTC. Encoded protein: CASSLGSTLNEQFF.

This clonotype was seen many times. J is TRBJ2-7 and V is TRBV29-1; either TRBD1 or TRBD2 may fit D (5 bases each). Looked up from germline, CDR1 is SQVTM and CDR2 is ANQGSEA. The CDR3 extends over 14 amino acids. Trimming shortened V by 6 bases and J by 3 bases, and 18 bases separated the two germline ends. The CDR3 spells CSVGARLGDYEQYF. The CDR3 nucleotides are TGCAGCGTAGGGGCCCGACTCGGGGACTACGAGCAGTACTTC.

This clonotype was observed many times. This rearrangement joins TRBV7-2 to TRBJ1-2; a possible D gene is TRBD1 (5 bases). CDR1 and CDR2 from the germline V gene are SGHTA and FQGNSA. Deletions cut 2 bases from V and 8 bases from J, with 12 bases between. The CDR3 contains 13 residues. CDR3 in amino acids: CASSLFRVNGYTF. As DNA, the CDR3 is TGTGCCAGCAGCTTATTCAGGGTTAACGGCTACACCTTC.

This clonotype was observed at least ten times. The V call is TRBV20-1, the J call TRBJ2-7; no firm D call. The germline V and J ends were trimmed by 5 bases and 5 bases, with 10 bases remaining between them. CDR3 length equals 11 residues. Germline V CDR1 and CDR2: DFQATT, SNEGSKA (reference sequence). The CDR3 bases are TGCAGTGCTTATTACCTCAACGAGCAGTACTTC. This translates into CSAYYLNEQYF.

This clonotype showed up many times. The rearrangement links TRBV5-1 to TRBJ2-1; TRBD2 is a possible D gene (6 bases). V dropped 2 bases and J dropped 0 bases, with 15 bases sitting between them. The germline gives CDR1 SGHRS, CDR2 YFSETQ. The CDR3 is made up of 17 amino acids. The CDR3 loop reads CASSFMKGLSSYNEQFF. The CDR3 region has the DNA TGCGCCAGCAGCTTTATGAAGGGACTCAGCTCCTACAATGAGCAGTTCTTC.

This clonotype was counted at least ten times. The chain joins TRBV29-1 to TRBJ2-1; 8 bases match TRBD2. CDR3 length: 15 residues. Trimming removed 5 bases from V and 7 bases from J; junction bases left unmatched: 13. Germline V lookup: CDR1 SQVTM, CDR2 ANQGSEA. The CDR3 protein is CSVPPTSALANEQFF. DNA of the CDR3: TGCAGCGTTCCCCCGACTAGCGCATTAGCTAATGAGCAGTTCTTC.

The sample holds many counts of this clonotype. The chain combines TRBV28 with TRBJ2-5; 12 bases are shared with TRBD2. The CDR3 consists of 15 residues. Trimming removed 5 bases from V and 5 bases from J; junction bases left unmatched: 6. Germline V lookup: CDR1 MDHEN, CDR2 SYDVKM. DNA of the CDR3: TGTGCCAGCAGTCAGACTAGCGGGAGAGGGGAGACCCAGTACTTC. Protein: CASSQTSGRGETQYF.

This clonotype was detected ten times or more. This CDR3 reads CASSYRDLQYF. The CDR3 nucleotides read TGTGCCAGCAGCTACAGGGACCTCCAGTACTTC. This chain links TRBV5-6 with TRBJ2-4; TRBD1 is a possible D gene (6 bases). The germline V gene encodes CDR1 SGHDT and CDR2 YYEEEE. The CDR3 spans 11 residues. The V end lost 3 bases, the J end lost 13 bases, and 11 bases lay between the germline ends.

This clonotype was seen at least ten times. V usage is TRBV19 and J usage is TRBJ2-3; D remains unclear. The V end was cut by 6 bases, the J end by 0 bases, with 16 bases between. The CDR3 sequence is 16 residues long. The V gene's germline CDR1 is LNHDA and CDR2 SQIVND (reference sequence). The CDR3 reads CASSGFGSTSTDTQYF. The CDR3 coding sequence is TGTGCCAGTAGCGGGTTCGGCAGTACTAGCACAGATACGCAGTATTTT.

This clonotype was observed many times. The J gene is TRBJ1-1, the V gene TRBV5-5; perhaps TRBD1 as D (5 bases). Germline V gene sequence: CDR1 SGHKS, CDR2 YYEKEE (reference sequence). The CDR3 contains 15 residues. The V end lost 4 bases, the J end lost 3 bases, and 16 bases lay between the germline ends. The CDR3: CASSIDDSSYTEAFF. The CDR3 DNA sequence: TGTGCCAGCAGCATCGACGACAGCTCGTACACTGAAGCTTTCTTT.

Many counts were recorded for this clonotype. The V gene is TRBV20-1, the J gene TRBJ1-1, with D maybe TRBD1 (5 bases). Germline CDR1 and CDR2: DFQATT and SNEGSKA (reference sequence). CDR3 length equals 14 residues. V was trimmed by 5 bases and J by 1 base, leaving 14 bases between them. The CDR3 region has the DNA TGCAGTGCTCTCAATGACAGAGAGAACACTGAAGCTTTCTTT. The encoded protein is CSALNDRENTEAFF.

This clonotype appeared many times. The gene calls are TRBV28 and TRBJ2-1, with 10 bases lining up with TRBD2. V dropped 4 bases and J dropped 1; count of bases not matched to a gene: 4. Germline lookup yields CDR1 MDHEN and CDR2 SYDVKM. The CDR3 totals 16 residues. CDR3 sequence (DNA): TGTGCCAGCAGTTCGTCTAGCGGGAGTTCCTACAATGAGCAGTTCTTC. This encodes CASSSSSGSSYNEQFF.

At least ten counts were recorded for this clonotype. This rearrangement joins TRBV28 to TRBJ2-1; D gene ambiguous. Between the trimmed V and J ends, which lost 2 bases and 9 bases, there was a span of 14 bases. The V gene's germline CDR1 is MDHEN and CDR2 SYDVKM. CDR3 length: 14 amino acids. CDR3 nucleotide sequence: TGTGCCAGCAGTTTACCGGACCTAGGTTTTGAGCAGTTCTTC. It translates to CASSLPDLGFEQFF. The full variable domain, in which reference TRBV28 and TRBJ2-1 provide the parts outside the CDR3, is DVKVTQSSRYLVKRTGEKVFLECVQDMDHENMFWYRQDPGLGLRLIYFSYDVKMKEKGDIPEGYSVSREKKERFSLILESASTNQTSMYLCASSLPDLGFEQFFGPGTRLTVL.

The V and J genes are TRBV4-2 and TRBJ1-2, with unresolved D. Between the trimmed V and J ends, which lost 2 bases and 5 bases, there was a span of 9 bases. The CDR3 has 13 residues. CDR1 and CDR2 (germline): LGHNA, YNFKEQ. The CDR3 is CASSQHDNYGYTF. The CDR3 region has the DNA TGTGCCAGCAGCCAACATGACAATTATGGCTACACCTTC.

This clonotype was detected ten times or more. This chain uses TRBV5-1 with TRBJ2-4, with 7 bases aligning to TRBD1. The CDR3 consists of 16 residues. Germline-derived CDR1 and CDR2 are SGHRS and YFSETQ. The ends lost 4 bases at V and 1 base at J; junction bases unmatched: 8. The CDR3 DNA reads as TGCGCCAGCAGCCTCTGGACAGGATCTGCCAAAAACATTCAGTACTTC. Protein sequence: CASSLWTGSAKNIQYF.

This clonotype was picked up many times. The J gene is TRBJ1-4, the V gene TRBV20-1, with a possible D match to TRBD1 (5 bases). The CDR3 covers 14 residues. The V gene lost 5 bases and the J gene lost 0 bases, with 10 bases spanning the gap. The V gene's germline CDR1 is DFQATT and CDR2 SNEGSKA (reference sequence). CDR3 nucleotides: TGCAGTGCTCCTCGACAGTCAACTAATGAAAAACTGTTTTTT. Residues: CSAPRQSTNEKLFF.

This clonotype came up many times. V usage is TRBV20-1 and J usage is TRBJ1-2; perhaps TRBD1 as D (6 bases). The length of the CDR3 is 14 residues. Trimming cost V 7 bases and J 2 bases, with 17 bases left between them. Per the germline V gene, CDR1 is DFQATT and CDR2 is SNEGSKA (reference sequence). The CDR3 DNA sequence: TGCAGTGTACCTAGGGGGGCGAAGAACTATGGCTACACCTTC. This codes for CSVPRGAKNYGYTF.

This clonotype was seen repeatedly, ten times or more. This chain uses TRBV29-1 with TRBJ1-1; D remains unclear. Trimming took off 4 bases at V and 0 bases at J, with 15 bases between the two ends. This CDR3 is built from 15 residues. Germline V lookup: CDR1 SQVTM, CDR2 ANQGSEA. In DNA form, the CDR3 reads TGCAGCGTTGCCGGGGTCCAGGAGATGAACACTGAAGCTTTCTTT. Its protein product is CSVAGVQEMNTEAFF.

At least ten counts were recorded for this clonotype. The chain couples TRBV5-1 to TRBJ2-3, with TRBD2 identical over 7 bases. There are 17 residues in the CDR3. From germline, CDR1 is SGHRS and CDR2 YFSETQ. The ends lost 3 bases at V and 0 bases at J; junction bases unmatched: 10. CDR3 sequence (DNA): TGCGCCAGCAGCTCCCGCGGGGGACCACCTAGCACAGATACGCAGTATTTT. Its protein product is CASSSRGGPPSTDTQYF.

The gene calls are TRBV30 and TRBJ1-5, with a possible D match to TRBD1 (6 bases). Trimming left V 1 base short and J 7 bases short, with 17 bases between. The CDR3 contains 15 residues. Germline assignment: CDR1 GTSNPN and CDR2 SVGIG (reference sequence). The CDR3 region is CAWSDLGGNRQPQHF. Here the CDR3 DNA reads TGTGCCTGGAGTGACCTAGGGGGGAATAGGCAGCCCCAGCATTTT.

This clonotype was seen repeatedly, ten times or more. This chain connects TRBV7-9 to TRBJ1-1; 7 positions agree with TRBD1. CDR3 length: 14 residues. V gave up 3 bases and J gave up 0 bases; unmatched junction bases: 1. Germline V gives CDR1 SEHNR, CDR2 FQNEAQ (reference sequence). Written as DNA, the CDR3 is TGTGCCAGCAGCTTCACAGGGGTGAACACTGAAGCTTTCTTT. Amino acid sequence: CASSFTGVNTEAFF. Full variable domain (remainder filled in from reference TRBV7-9 and TRBJ1-1): DTGVSQNPRHKITKRGQNVTFRCDPISEHNRLYWYRQTLGQGPEFLTYFQNEAQLEKSRLLSDRFSAERPKGSFSTLEIQRTEQGDSAMYLCASSFTGVNTEAFFGQGTRLTVV.

Regarding this clonotype: Possible read error: a much larger clone is one base away. V is TRBV12-3 or TRBV12-4 and J is TRBJ2-3, with D maybe TRBD1 (6 bases). This CDR3 has 15 amino acids. V lost 3 bases, J lost 5 bases, and 15 bases lay in between. The CDR3: CASSLGQGRVDTQYF. The DNA for the CDR3 is TGTGCCAGCAGTTTGGGCCAGGGGAGAGTAGATACGCAGTATTTT.

Ten or more counts support this clonotype. The chain combines TRBV20-1 with TRBJ1-2; the D is unclear. Germline assignment: CDR1 DFQATT and CDR2 SNEGSKA (reference sequence). V shed 6 bases and J shed 4 bases, with 15 bases lying between them. The CDR3 contains 13 residues. The CDR3 DNA reads TGCAGTGCCCTCGCGGGAGGATCCTATGGCTACACCTTC. Amino acids: CSALAGGSYGYTF.

This clonotype was counted many times. The chain employs TRBV24-1 and TRBJ2-5; tentatively, D is TRBD1 (7 bases). Germline loops: CDR1 KGHDR, CDR2 SFDVKD. V was trimmed by 5 bases and J by 3 bases, leaving 12 bases between them. CDR3 length: 14 amino acids. Here the CDR3 reads CATSGRGLEETQYF. CDR3 DNA: TGTGCCACCAGTGGGAGGGGGCTCGAAGAGACCCAGTACTTC.